Below are 31 T cell receptor beta chains sequenced from a single sample in a study of control samples from healthy donors and cancer patients. Only in-frame clones appear in the TCRdb table, and some are missing; sequencing was by immunoSEQ multiplex PCR. The sample consists of approximately 170,000 clones, roughly nine tenths of them appearing once. Specimen: blood. These receptors were collected from a man aged 25 to 40 in good health.

CDR3 DNA: TGTGCCACCAGTGATCGACGTTACAGGGATACGCAGTATTTT. It is translated as CATSDRRYRDTQYF. The chain has TRBV24-1 and TRBJ2-3; tentative D call: TRBD1 (5 bases). The CDR3 is 14 residues long. V dropped 3 bases and J dropped 6 bases, with 12 bases sitting between them. Germline V CDR1 and CDR2: KGHDR, SFDVKD.

This rearrangement joins TRBV4-2 to TRBJ2-7; 9 nucleotides match TRBD1. CDR1 and CDR2 from the germline V gene are LGHNA and YNFKEQ. V trimming: 0 bases; J trimming: 5 bases; junction bases outside the gene matches: 8. The CDR3 sequence is 16 residues long. CDR3 in DNA: TGTGCCAGCAGCCAAGATAGCCTCGGGACAGGGAACGAGCAGTACTTC. This codes for CASSQDSLGTGNEQYF.

The gene calls are TRBV5-4 and TRBJ2-3; D unresolved. The CDR3 spans 16 residues. CDR1 and CDR2 (germline): SGHNT, YYREEE (reference sequence). V dropped 0 bases and J dropped 1 base, with 12 bases sitting between them. CDR3 in amino acids: CASSLEGRQGTDTQYF. CDR3 nucleotide sequence: TGTGCCAGCAGCTTGGAAGGGCGGCAGGGCACAGATACGCAGTATTTT.

The J gene is TRBJ1-1, the V gene TRBV5-5, with a weak D call TRBD1 (5 bases). The CDR3 covers 15 residues. V was trimmed by 4 bases and J by 0 bases, leaving 13 bases between them. Germline CDR1 and CDR2: SGHKS and YYEKEE (reference sequence). CDR3 nucleotide sequence: TGTGCCAGCAGCCCATTGGCAGGGATGAACACTGAAGCTTTCTTT. It yields the protein CASSPLAGMNTEAFF.

The rearrangement joins TRBV5-1 to TRBJ2-3; either TRBD1 or TRBD2 may supply D (6 bases each). Germline assignment: CDR1 SGHRS and CDR2 YFSETQ. CDR3 length equals 15 residues. The V gene lost 4 bases and the J gene lost 5 bases, with 17 bases spanning the gap. CDR3 loop: CASSLTRGAGDTQYF. CDR3 coding DNA: TGCGCCAGCAGCCTAACAAGGGGGGCCGGAGATACGCAGTATTTT.

This clone was counted a single time. The rearrangement joins TRBV10-1 to TRBJ2-7; D possibly corresponds to TRBD1 (6 bases). Trimming cost V 6 bases and J 2 bases, with 17 bases left between them. Germline loops: CDR1 WNHNN, CDR2 SYGVQD (reference sequence). The CDR3 loop spans 15 amino acids. The CDR3 sequence is CASRADRISPYEQYF. In nucleotides, the CDR3 is TGCGCCAGCAGGGCTGACAGGATCTCCCCCTACGAGCAGTACTTC.

The chain has TRBV5-1 and TRBJ1-3; no reliable D call. Germline CDR1 reads SGHRS; CDR2 reads YFSETQ. V dropped 2 bases and J dropped 1 base, with 7 bases sitting between them. This CDR3 contains 14 residues. CDR3 DNA: TGCGCCAGCAGCTTAGATTTGTCTGGAAACACCATATATTTT. Its protein is CASSLDLSGNTIYF.

The rearrangement uses TRBV7-9 and TRBJ1-4; 7 bases fit TRBD1. V was clipped by 2 bases and J by 5 bases; unmatched bases: 8. This CDR3 is 16 amino acids long. Looked up from germline, CDR1 is SEHNR and CDR2 is FQNEAQ (reference sequence). The CDR3 DNA reads as TGTGCCAGCAGCTTACAGGGGGGCATAAGGAATGAAAAACTGTTTTTT. It is translated as CASSLQGGIRNEKLFF.

The chain couples TRBV19 to TRBJ2-3; TRBD1 might be the D (6 bases). Germline CDR1 and CDR2: LNHDA and SQIVND (reference sequence). The V end was cut by 6 bases, the J end by 6 bases, with 16 bases between. The CDR3 spans 14 residues. Written as DNA, the CDR3 is TGTGCCAGTAGCCAACAGGGATCATCCGATACGCAGTATTTT. Protein sequence: CASSQQGSSDTQYF. The whole variable domain, remainder taken from reference TRBV19 and TRBJ2-3, is DGGITQSPKYLFRKEGQNVTLSCEQNLNHDAMYWYRQDPGQGLRLIYYSQIVNDFQKGDIAEGYSVSREKKESFPLTVTSAQKNPTAFYLCASSQQGSSDTQYFGPGTRLTVL.

The chain combines TRBV11-2 with TRBJ2-7; possible D gene TRBD1, 5 bases. This CDR3 is built from 15 residues. In germline, CDR1 is SGHAT, CDR2 FQNNGV. Trimming shortened V by 4 bases and J by 7 bases, and 20 bases separated the two germline ends. CDR3 in amino acids: CASSWGELRRREQYF. In nucleotides, the CDR3 is TGTGCCAGCAGCTGGGGCGAACTTCGGCGTAGGGAGCAGTACTTC.

The rearrangement joins TRBV11-2 to TRBJ2-7, with TRBD1 identical over 9 bases. Trimming took 5 bases from V and 6 from J; bases not matched to a gene: 8. The CDR3 has 14 amino acids. Germline V gives CDR1 SGHAT, CDR2 FQNNGV. CDR3: CASSPTGGKGEQYF. The CDR3 DNA follows: TGTGCCAGCAGCCCAACAGGGGGCAAAGGCGAGCAGTACTTC.

The V call is TRBV27, the J call TRBJ1-6; 7 bases are a match to TRBD1. The V segment lost 4 bases and the J segment 5 bases; nucleotides outside the gene matches: 5. There are 15 residues in the CDR3. CDR1 and CDR2 from the germline V gene are MNHEY and SMNVEV (reference sequence). CDR3 protein: CASSSRQGHNSPLHF. CDR3 in DNA: TGTGCCAGCAGTTCCCGACAGGGTCATAATTCACCCCTCCACTTT.

V usage is TRBV5-4 and J usage is TRBJ1-1; D is possibly TRBD1 (6 bases). This CDR3 is built from 14 residues. The V gene's germline CDR1 is SGHNT and CDR2 YYREEE (reference sequence). V was clipped by 5 bases and J by 1 base, with 12 bases between them. CDR3 sequence: CASRQGLGNTEAFF. The CDR3 DNA sequence: TGTGCCAGCAGGCAGGGGTTGGGGAACACTGAAGCTTTCTTT.

This sequence joins TRBV10-3 and TRBJ1-3; D ambiguous. The V and J ends lost 10 bases and 0 bases respectively, with 7 bases between them. CDR3 length: 12 residues. Per the germline V gene, CDR1 is ENHRY and CDR2 is SYGVKD. The CDR3 protein is CATRVSGNTIYF. The CDR3 coding sequence is TGTGCCACGAGGGTCTCTGGAAACACCATATATTTT.

V gene TRBV5-6 combines with J gene TRBJ2-5, with D hard to call. The CDR3 has 13 amino acids. V gave up 0 bases and J gave up 3 bases, with 6 bases separating them. CDR1 is SGHDT and CDR2 is YYEEEE in the germline V gene. The CDR3 DNA reads as TGTGCCAGCAGCTTGGACATCAAAGAGACCCAGTACTTC. Translation: CASSLDIKETQYF.

As to this clone: Germline and junction disagree at one end, which may indicate a read error. The chain carries TRBV12-3 or TRBV12-4 and TRBJ1-2, with D hard to call. The CDR3 extends over 13 amino acids. CDR3 sequence (DNA): TGTGCCAGCAGATTAGACGCTCCCTATGGCTACACCTTC. It is translated as CASRLDAPYGYTF.

The rearrangement links TRBV10-3 to TRBJ1-4; D is uncertain. With 3 bases removed from V and 8 bases from J, the gap between germline ends came to 10 bases. The CDR3 consists of 13 residues. Germline values: CDR1 ENHRY, CDR2 SYGVKD. The CDR3 sequence: CAISETVEEKLFF. In DNA, the CDR3 is TGTGCCATCAGTGAAACGGTAGAAGAAAAACTGTTTTTT.

The V call is TRBV14, the J call TRBJ1-6; possible D gene TRBD1, 5 bases. This CDR3 contains 15 residues. From germline, CDR1 is SGHDN and CDR2 FVKESK. The V end lost 0 bases, the J end lost 9 bases, and 12 bases lay between the germline ends. CDR3 region: CASSQEAGGISPLHF. CDR3 bases: TGTGCCAGCAGCCAAGAGGCCGGGGGTATTTCACCCCTCCACTTT.

The V and J genes are TRBV13 and TRBJ2-1; 8 nucleotides agree with TRBD2. Germline CDR1 PRHDT, CDR2 FYEKMQ (reference sequence). The V gene end was trimmed by 5 bases and the J gene end by 9 bases; junction bases not matched to a gene: 6. This CDR3 is built from 13 residues. The CDR3 loop reads CASSLGGAGEQFF. DNA for the CDR3: TGTGCCAGCAGCCTCGGGGGGGCCGGTGAGCAGTTCTTC.

The V and J genes are TRBV5-1 and TRBJ1-1; 11 bases map to TRBD1. Germline CDR1 reads SGHRS; CDR2 reads YFSETQ. The junction had 11 bases not matched to a gene; V was cut back by 1 base and J by 0 bases. This CDR3 has 19 amino acids. The CDR3 coding sequence is TGCGCCAGCAGCTTGAGGGGACAGGGGGGCAAATTCATGAACACTGAAGCTTTCTTT. Its protein is CASSLRGQGGKFMNTEAFF. Full variable domain (outside the CDR3, taken from reference TRBV5-1 and TRBJ1-1): KAGVTQTPRYLIKTRGQQVTLSCSPISGHRSVSWYQQTPGQGLQFLFEYFSETQRNKGNFPGRFSGRQFSNSRSEMNVSTLELGDSALYLCASSLRGQGGKFMNTEAFFGQGTRLTVV.

The chain has TRBV19 and TRBJ2-5; TRBD2 agrees at 10 bases. With V trimmed by 6 bases and J by 4 bases, 8 bases remained unmatched. Germline assignment: CDR1 LNHDA and CDR2 SQIVND (reference sequence). The CDR3 is 15 amino acids. CDR3 bases: TGTGCCAGTAGCACGGGACTAGCGTTGACAGAGACCCAGTACTTC. Translated: CASSTGLALTETQYF.

This sequence joins TRBV28 and TRBJ1-6; 7 bases are shared with TRBD1. Germline CDR1 is MDHEN and CDR2 is SYDVKM. With V trimmed by 9 bases and J by 7 bases, 9 bases remained unmatched. The CDR3 contains 14 residues. CDR3 coding DNA: TGTGCCAGTCGACCGGGACAGATGAATTCACCCCTCCACTTT. Amino acids: CASRPGQMNSPLHF.

The rearrangement uses TRBV6-5 and TRBJ2-5, with D maybe TRBD1 (6 bases). V lost 5 bases and J lost 3, with 10 bases in between. The CDR3 loop spans 13 amino acids. Germline loops: CDR1 MNHEY, CDR2 SVGAGI. CDR3 in amino acids: CASSTTGKETQYF. The CDR3 nucleotides read TGTGCCAGCAGTACCACAGGGAAAGAGACCCAGTACTTC.

The CDR3 bases are TGCGCCAGCAGCCAAGTCTTCCACGAGCAGTACTTC. Its translation is CASSQVFHEQYF. The genes are TRBV4-1 and TRBJ2-7, with D uncertain. With 1 base removed from V and 5 bases from J, the gap between germline ends came to 6 bases. CDR1 is MGHRA, CDR2 YSYEKL, per germline. The CDR3 has 12 residues.

The gene calls are TRBV9 and TRBJ1-1; D gene unclear. This CDR3 comprises 13 residues. Germline CDR1 SGDLS, CDR2 YYNGEE. Trimming removed 4 bases from V and 5 bases from J, with 12 bases in between. The CDR3 reads CASSPRLGTEAFF. Written as DNA, the CDR3 is TGTGCCAGCAGCCCTCGACTGGGGACTGAAGCTTTCTTT.

The rearrangement uses TRBV27 and TRBJ1-5; 9 nucleotides align to TRBD1. V shed 6 bases and J 4 bases; nucleotides not matched to a gene: 16. The CDR3 has 18 residues. The V gene's germline CDR1 is MNHEY and CDR2 SMNVEV (reference sequence). The chain's CDR3 is CASRQRGQGLDWNQPQHF. Here the CDR3 DNA reads TGTGCCAGCAGACAGCGGGGACAGGGATTGGATTGGAATCAGCCCCAGCATTTT.

This rearrangement joins TRBV28 to TRBJ1-6, with D hard to call. Germline CDR1 and CDR2: MDHEN and SYDVKM. Trimming cost V 6 bases and J 0 bases, with 12 bases left between them. The CDR3 contains 16 residues. This chain's CDR3 is CASRPDSSSYNSPLHF. Here the CDR3 DNA reads TGTGCCAGCAGACCTGACTCGAGCTCCTATAATTCACCCCTCCACTTT.

V is TRBV11-2 and J is TRBJ2-7; unclear D gene. The CDR3 is 13 residues long. Trimming stripped 7 bases from V and 1 base from J, with 11 bases between. From germline, CDR1 is SGHAT and CDR2 FQNNGV. The CDR3, as DNA: TGTGCCAGCACCCTACAGAATTCCTACGAGCAGTACTTC. Translation gives CASTLQNSYEQYF.

The genes are TRBV9 and TRBJ2-7; 7 nucleotides match TRBD2. The CDR3 runs to 15 residues. Unmatched junction bases numbered 7, after V lost 3 bases and J lost 1 base. Germline lookup yields CDR1 SGDLS and CDR2 YYNGEE. CDR3 in amino acids: CASSAGASGSYEQYF. The CDR3, as DNA: TGTGCCAGCAGCGCCGGGGCTAGCGGATCCTACGAGCAGTACTTC.

The gene calls are TRBV5-3 and TRBJ2-1; D possibly corresponds to TRBD2 (6 bases). TRBV5-3 qualifies as an ORF whose function is uncertain. The CDR3 has 12 residues. Between the trimmed V and J ends, which lost 8 bases and 10 bases, there was a span of 16 bases. CDR3 nucleotides: TGTGCCAGTGGCTTGTCGGGGAGGGAGCAGTTCTTC. Its protein is CASGLSGREQFF.

This clone has just a few counts. The chain recombines TRBV7-9 with TRBJ2-7; possibly TRBD1 for D (6 bases). The germline gives CDR1 SEHNR, CDR2 FQNEAQ (reference sequence). The CDR3 sequence is 17 residues long. V was clipped by 5 bases and J by 2 bases, with 22 bases between them. The CDR3 nucleotides read TGTGCCAGCAGCCGTACCCGCGGCAGGGGCCTTACCTACGAGCAGTACTTC. Translated, it gives CASSRTRGRGLTYEQYF.